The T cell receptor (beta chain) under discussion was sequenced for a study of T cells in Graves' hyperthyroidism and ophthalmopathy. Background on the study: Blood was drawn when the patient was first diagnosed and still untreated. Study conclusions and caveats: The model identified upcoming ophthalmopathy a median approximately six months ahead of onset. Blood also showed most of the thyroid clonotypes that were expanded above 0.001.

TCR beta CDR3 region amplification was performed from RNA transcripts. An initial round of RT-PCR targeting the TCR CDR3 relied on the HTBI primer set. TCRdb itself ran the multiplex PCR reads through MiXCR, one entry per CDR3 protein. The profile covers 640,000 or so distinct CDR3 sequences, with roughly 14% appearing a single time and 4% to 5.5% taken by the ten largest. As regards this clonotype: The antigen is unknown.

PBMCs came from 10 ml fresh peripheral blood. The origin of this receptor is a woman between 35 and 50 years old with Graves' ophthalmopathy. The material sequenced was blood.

CDR3 DNA sequence: TGCAGTGCTAGAGATCCCGGGACAGCTAGCAATCAGCCCCAGCATTTT. Protein: CSARDPGTASNQPQHF. The chain recombines TRBV20-1 with TRBJ1-5; 7 bases map to TRBD1. Per germline, CDR1 DFQATT and CDR2 SNEGSKA (reference sequence). With V trimmed by 0 bases and J by 0 bases, 5 bases remained unmatched. The CDR3 spans 16 residues.